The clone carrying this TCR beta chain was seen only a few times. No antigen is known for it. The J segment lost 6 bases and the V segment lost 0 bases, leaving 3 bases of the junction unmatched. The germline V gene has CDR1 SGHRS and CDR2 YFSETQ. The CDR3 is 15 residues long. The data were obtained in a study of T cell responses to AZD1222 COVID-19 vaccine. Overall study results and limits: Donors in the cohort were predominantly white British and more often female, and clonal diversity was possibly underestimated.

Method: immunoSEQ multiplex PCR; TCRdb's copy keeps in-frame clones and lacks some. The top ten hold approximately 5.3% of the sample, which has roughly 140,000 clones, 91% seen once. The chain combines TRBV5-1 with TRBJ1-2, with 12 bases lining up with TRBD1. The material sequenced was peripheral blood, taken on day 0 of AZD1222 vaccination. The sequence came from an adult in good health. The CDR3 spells CASSLEGDRGHGYTF. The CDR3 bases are TGCGCCAGCAGCTTGGAAGGGGACAGGGGGCATGGCTACACCTTC.